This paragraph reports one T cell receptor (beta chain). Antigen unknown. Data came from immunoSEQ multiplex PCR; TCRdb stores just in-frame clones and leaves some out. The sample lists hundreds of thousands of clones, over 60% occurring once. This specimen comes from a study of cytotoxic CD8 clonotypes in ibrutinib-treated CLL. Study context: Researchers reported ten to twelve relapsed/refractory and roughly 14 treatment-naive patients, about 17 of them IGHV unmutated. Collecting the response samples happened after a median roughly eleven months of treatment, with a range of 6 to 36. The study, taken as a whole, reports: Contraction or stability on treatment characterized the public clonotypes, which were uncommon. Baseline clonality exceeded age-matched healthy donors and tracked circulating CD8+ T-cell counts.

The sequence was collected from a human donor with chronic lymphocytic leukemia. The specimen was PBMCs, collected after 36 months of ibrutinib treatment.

CDR3 sequence: CASSPGLGAGGPEETQYF. The CDR3 region has the DNA TGTGCCAGCAGCCCTGGGTTGGGCGCGGGGGGCCCTGAAGAGACCCAGTACTTC. The rearrangement uses TRBV5-6 and TRBJ2-5; TRBD2 agrees at 8 bases. The ends lost 4 bases at V and 3 bases at J; junction bases unmatched: 17. This CDR3 region has 18 residues. Per the germline V gene, CDR1 is SGHDT and CDR2 is YYEEEE.